This T cell receptor beta chain was captured by sequencing in a study of cytomegalovirus exposure and HLA in healthy donors. Looking at the study overall: The study's early data release held roughly 91 million unique TCRs from HLA-typed donors.

Details on this clone: Its antigen remains unidentified.

Findings of the study overall: A later analysis reportedly identified an Asian-associated ancestry cluster as carrying fewer N-insertions than the approximately 710-donor mean. The classifier reportedly diagnosed cytomegalovirus status with high specificity and sensitivity. TCR beta chain V- and J-gene trimming was linked, in a later analysis, to a missense variant in DCLRE1C.

PCR was performed using 60 Vbeta and 13 Jbeta primers. Repertoires were generated with immunoSEQ multiplex PCR, while TCRdb's copy carries only in-frame clones and drops some. Among 210,000 or so clones listed, approximately 85% were seen once. Trimming left V 6 bases short and J 4 bases short, with 15 bases between. Germline V gives CDR1 SSHAT, CDR2 FNYEAQ (reference sequence). This CDR3 has 14 amino acids. The chain recombines TRBV7-7 with TRBJ2-5; TRBD2 is a possible D gene (6 bases). The TCR comes from a girl aged 2 to 9 in good health and CMV-seronegative. Material for sequencing was PBMCs. CDR3 coding DNA: TGTGCCAGCAGTCGAACATTGGGGGGAGAGACCCAGTACTTC. It specifies CASSRTLGGETQYF.